The next 27 T cell receptor beta chains were all read from a single sample in a study of blood T cell repertoires in COVID-19. Only in-frame clones appear in the TCRdb table, and some are missing; sequencing was by immunoSEQ multiplex PCR. The table shows approximately 90,000 clones, with about 89% occurring only once. Sequencing was carried out using peripheral blood. These receptors all stem from a human donor with acute or convalescent COVID-19. The donor label of this sample is uncertain.

The V call is TRBV7-9, the J call TRBJ1-4, with 8 bases identical to TRBD1. Germline-derived CDR1 and CDR2 are SEHNR and FQNEAQ (reference sequence). The CDR3 consists of 14 residues. The junction had 5 bases not matched to a gene; V was cut back by 6 bases and J by 5 bases. Written as DNA, the CDR3 is TGTGCCAGCAGACCAGGGGGCTGGAATGAAAAACTGTTTTTT. Translated: CASRPGGWNEKLFF.

The CDR3 DNA is TGTGCCAGCAGCTTGGACCAGGTGATAAGGAACACCGGGGAGCTGTTTTTT. It yields the protein CASSLDQVIRNTGELFF. This chain joins TRBV5-6 and TRBJ2-2; D remains ambiguous. The CDR3 has 17 amino acids. Trimming removed 0 bases at V and 1 base at J, with 13 bases between. Germline V gene data show CDR1 as SGHDT and CDR2 as YYEEEE. Using reference TRBV5-6 and TRBJ2-2 for the parts outside the CDR3, the full variable domain is DAGVTQSPTHLIKTRGQQVTLRCSPKSGHDTVSWYQQALGQGPQFIFQYYEEEERQRGNFPDRFSGHQFPNYSSELNVNALLLGDSALYLCASSLDQVIRNTGELFFGEGSRLTVL.

The chain joins TRBV5-6 to TRBJ2-1; the match to TRBD1 covers 10 bases. There are 15 residues in the CDR3. The germline V gene encodes CDR1 SGHDT and CDR2 YYEEEE. Trimming cost V 3 bases and J 3 bases; bases outside gene matches: 3. This CDR3 is CASSYRTGGYNEQFF. CDR3 bases: TGTGCCAGCAGCTATAGGACAGGGGGCTACAATGAGCAGTTCTTC.

The J gene is TRBJ2-3, the V gene TRBV24-1; the match to TRBD1 covers 7 bases. CDR1 KGHDR and CDR2 SFDVKD come from the germline V gene. V was clipped by 7 bases and J by 5 bases; unmatched bases: 11. CDR3 length: 15 amino acids. The CDR3 region is CATRGDRVFGDTQYF. CDR3 sequence (DNA): TGTGCCACCAGGGGAGACAGGGTTTTCGGAGATACGCAGTATTTT.

V gene TRBV7-9 combines with J gene TRBJ1-2; D is unclear. CDR3 size: 14 residues. CDR1 is SEHNR and CDR2 is FQNEAQ in the germline V gene (reference sequence). The germline V and J ends were trimmed by 5 bases and 4 bases, with 14 bases remaining between them. The CDR3 loop is CASSPGLAGYGYTF. For the CDR3, the DNA is TGTGCCAGCAGCCCGGGTCTGGCGGGCTATGGCTACACCTTC.

This sequence joins TRBV27 and TRBJ2-2; possibly TRBD1 for D (6 bases). The length of the CDR3 is 14 residues. The germline CDR1 and CDR2 sequences are MNHEY and SMNVEV (reference sequence). V gave up 5 bases and J gave up 6 bases, with 13 bases separating them. DNA of the CDR3: TGTGCCAGCAGTCCCCAGGGGCGGGCCGGGGAGCTGTTTTTT. It specifies CASSPQGRAGELFF.

The CDR3, as DNA: TGTGCCAGCACGCGGCTAGCAGAAGAGACCCAGTACTTC. Translated: CASTRLAEETQYF. J is TRBJ2-5 and V is TRBV7-8; D perhaps matches TRBD2 (5 bases). This CDR3 is 13 amino acids long. V shed 7 bases and J shed 3 bases, with 12 bases lying between them. The germline gives CDR1 SGHVS, CDR2 FQNEAQ.

This chain's CDR3 is CASSLPDSLGNSPLHF. The CDR3, as DNA: TGTGCCAGCAGTTTACCTGACAGCCTTGGGAATTCACCCCTCCACTTT. This rearrangement joins TRBV28 to TRBJ1-6; a possible D gene is TRBD1 (5 bases). There are 16 residues in the CDR3. In germline, CDR1 is MDHEN, CDR2 SYDVKM. Deletions cut 2 bases from V and 7 bases from J, with 15 bases between.

The count of this clone is one. The chain links TRBV2 to TRBJ1-2; D is perhaps TRBD1 (6 bases). CDR1 is SNHLY, CDR2 FYNNEI, per germline. Trimming cost V 6 bases and J 0 bases, with 14 bases left between them. The CDR3 extends over 15 amino acids. The CDR3 protein is CASRQNRESNYGYTF. The CDR3 region has the DNA TGTGCCAGCAGACAAAACAGGGAGTCTAACTATGGCTACACCTTC.

The chain joins TRBV9 to TRBJ2-7; 8 bases fit TRBD2. The CDR3 loop spans 14 amino acids. V lost 7 bases and J lost 4; bases outside the gene matches: 10. CDR1 and CDR2 (germline): SGDLS, YYNGEE. CDR3 amino acids: CASSESSGGYEQYF. The CDR3 region has the DNA TGTGCCAGCTCCGAGAGCAGCGGGGGATACGAGCAGTACTTC. The variable domain in full, completed from reference TRBV9 and TRBJ2-7, reads DSGVTQTPKHLITATGQRVTLRCSPRSGDLSVYWYQQSLDQGLQFLIQYYNGEERAKGNILERFSAQQFPDLHSELNLSSLELGDSALYFCASSESSGGYEQYFGPGTRLTVT.

V and J are TRBV21-1 and TRBJ2-7; TRBD1, as called in the table, went unchecked against the DNA. TRBV21-1 counts as a pseudogene. The CDR3 consists of 17 residues. CDR3 sequence reads: CASSKLGESGTHYEQYF. The CDR3 coding sequence is TGTGCCAGCAGCAAACTGGGGGAATCCGGGACACACTACGAGCAGTACTTC.

V usage is TRBV30 and J usage is TRBJ1-5, with D unclear. The V gene's germline CDR1 is GTSNPN and CDR2 SVGIG (reference sequence). The ends were cut back, 1 base at V and 2 bases at J, with 15 bases in the middle. This CDR3 comprises 16 residues. CDR3 nucleotides: TGTGCCTGGAGTGCCGGTGTTGGAGCTGGCAATCAGCCCCAGCATTTT. Protein product: CAWSAGVGAGNQPQHF.

J is TRBJ2-3 and V is TRBV6-9, with 9 bases lining up with TRBD2. In germline, CDR1 is MNHGY, CDR2 SVAAGI. CDR3 length: 17 amino acids. The J segment lost 2 bases and the V segment lost 7 bases, leaving 13 bases of the junction unmatched. Here the CDR3 reads CASKPRPQRGDTDTQYF. For the CDR3, the DNA is TGTGCCAGCAAACCCCGCCCGCAGCGGGGGGACACAGATACGCAGTATTTT.

The chain is built from TRBV7-2 and TRBJ2-2; D may be TRBD2 (6 bases). CDR3 length: 16 residues. Germline CDR1 SGHTA, CDR2 FQGNSA. The V end lost 5 bases, the J end lost 1 base, and 14 bases lay between the germline ends. The DNA of the CDR3 is TGTGCCAGCAGCCCGCGGGGAAGGGGGAACACCGGGGAGCTGTTTTTT. The encoded protein is CASSPRGRGNTGELFF.

The chain carries TRBV28 and TRBJ1-1; possibly TRBD1 for D (6 bases). With 11 bases removed from V and 3 bases from J, the gap between germline ends came to 13 bases. CDR1 is MDHEN, CDR2 SYDVKM, per germline. CDR3 size: 12 residues. Here the CDR3 DNA reads TGTGCCTTAGGGGGGGGGCACACTGAAGCTTTCTTT. As protein: CALGGGHTEAFF.

The V and J genes are TRBV7-2 and TRBJ1-6, with D uncertain. The V gene lost 3 bases and the J gene lost 5 bases, with 14 bases spanning the gap. This CDR3 spans 16 amino acids. Germline V gives CDR1 SGHTA, CDR2 FQGNSA. CDR3 loop: CASSFPSEGHNSPLHF. The CDR3 region has the DNA TGTGCCAGCAGCTTCCCTTCAGAGGGCCATAATTCACCCCTCCACTTT.

This clone came up once. This chain joins TRBV19 and TRBJ1-6; a weak D match, TRBD1 (5 bases). Germline CDR1 reads LNHDA; CDR2 reads SQIVND (reference sequence). The CDR3 runs to 17 residues. Trimming took 8 bases from V and 2 from J, leaving 19 bases between them. CDR3 DNA: TGTGCCAGTGCTTTACGGGGGTTTTATCCCTATAATTCACCCCTCCACTTT. Its translation is CASALRGFYPYNSPLHF.

The sample holds one count of this clone. The chain carries TRBV28 and TRBJ2-1; possible D gene TRBD2, 6 bases. Germline loops: CDR1 MDHEN, CDR2 SYDVKM. Trimming removed 1 base at V and 7 bases at J, with 14 bases between. CDR3 length equals 15 residues. Here the CDR3 reads CASSLFIGGANEQFF. The DNA of the CDR3 is TGTGCCAGCAGTTTATTTATCGGCGGGGCTAATGAGCAGTTCTTC.

This clone occurred once. The CDR3 coding sequence is TGTGCCAGCAGTGAGAGAACCCCCCCGGTGCCCCAGCATTTT. This translates into CASSERTPPVPQHF. The V call is TRBV2, the J call TRBJ1-5; D gene uncertain. This CDR3 comprises 14 residues. V was shortened by 3 bases and J by 9 bases, with 15 bases between the two germline ends. CDR1 is SNHLY and CDR2 is FYNNEI in the germline V gene.

A single count supports this clone. The V and J genes are TRBV10-3 and TRBJ2-3, with TRBD1 matching 12 bases. The CDR3 has 14 amino acids. Germline lookup yields CDR1 ENHRY and CDR2 SYGVKD. The ends lost 6 bases at V and 6 bases at J; junction bases unmatched: 4. CDR3 in DNA: TGTGCCATCAGGGGACAGGGGGCGAAGGATACGCAGTATTTT. This encodes CAIRGQGAKDTQYF.

This sequence joins TRBV12-5 and TRBJ1-2, with TRBD1 as a possible D gene (6 bases). Germline CDR1 and CDR2: LGHNT and FRNRAP. This CDR3 contains 13 residues. V was pared by 6 bases and J by 7 bases, with 15 bases between. CDR3 DNA: TGTGCTAGTGGCCCACAGGGAGACGGTGGCTACACCTTC. It yields the protein CASGPQGDGGYTF.

The chain is built from TRBV14 and TRBJ2-7, with 8 nucleotides matching TRBD1. This CDR3 contains 13 residues. Germline V gene lookup returns CDR1 SGHDN and CDR2 FVKESK. V gave up 3 bases and J gave up 9 bases; unmatched junction bases: 7. CDR3: CASSQGQVGMQYF. The DNA for the CDR3 is TGTGCCAGCAGCCAGGGACAGGTCGGGATGCAGTACTTC.

The J gene is TRBJ1-1, the V gene TRBV5-5; the match to TRBD1 covers 11 bases. There are 16 residues in the CDR3. Germline V gene data show CDR1 as SGHKS and CDR2 as YYEKEE (reference sequence). The ends lost 0 bases at V and 7 bases at J; junction bases unmatched: 8. CDR3 sequence (DNA): TGTGCCAGCAGCTTGGGGTGGACAGGGGGCCTTAGTGAAGCTTTCTTT. Encoded protein: CASSLGWTGGLSEAFF. Based on the CDR3 plus reference TRBV5-5 and TRBJ1-1, the full variable domain is DAGVTQSPTHLIKTRGQQVTLRCSPISGHKSVSWYQQVLGQGPQFIFQYYEKEERGRGNFPDRFSARQFPNYSSELNVNALLLGDSALYLCASSLGWTGGLSEAFFGQGTRLTVV.

The J gene is TRBJ2-2, the V gene TRBV7-9; perhaps TRBD2 as D (6 bases). The germline V gene encodes CDR1 SEHNR and CDR2 FQNEAQ (reference sequence). The CDR3 has 16 amino acids. V was cut by 5 bases and J by 8 bases, with 21 bases left in between. This CDR3 is CASSNRRTSLGGELFF. For the CDR3, the DNA is TGTGCCAGCAGCAACCGACGTACTAGCTTAGGTGGGGAGCTGTTTTTT.

V gene TRBV7-9 combines with J gene TRBJ2-3; perhaps TRBD1 as D (5 bases). The V gene lost 2 bases and the J gene lost 3 bases, with 6 bases spanning the gap. Germline V gene lookup returns CDR1 SEHNR and CDR2 FQNEAQ (reference sequence). The CDR3 consists of 13 residues. The CDR3 protein is CASSLQGTDTQYF. The CDR3 DNA is TGTGCCAGCAGCTTACAGGGAACAGATACGCAGTATTTT. Based on the CDR3 plus reference TRBV7-9 and TRBJ2-3, the full variable domain is DTGVSQNPRHKITKRGQNVTFRCDPISEHNRLYWYRQTLGQGPEFLTYFQNEAQLEKSRLLSDRFSAERPKGSFSTLEIQRTEQGDSAMYLCASSLQGTDTQYFGPGTRLTVL.

V and J are TRBV2 and TRBJ2-1; TRBD2 aligns across 10 bases. With V trimmed by 5 bases and J by 2 bases, 3 bases remained unmatched. From germline, CDR1 is SNHLY and CDR2 FYNNEI. The CDR3 sequence is 15 residues long. The CDR3 nucleotides read TGTGCCAGCAGTATAAGCGGGGGGGCCTACAATGAGCAGTTCTTC. It specifies CASSISGGAYNEQFF.

The chain is built from TRBV19 and TRBJ1-5; D not certain. The CDR3 covers 15 residues. In germline, CDR1 is LNHDA, CDR2 SQIVND (reference sequence). Trimming took 0 bases from V and 0 from J, leaving 6 bases between them. CDR3 coding DNA: TGTGCCAGTAGTATAGAGCCAGGTAGCAATCAGCCCCAGCATTTT. Translating it yields CASSIEPGSNQPQHF.